The source of this TCR beta chain is a study of radiotherapy plus CTLA-4 blockade in lung cancer (dated by TCRdb to the late 2010s). For the wider study: Objective responses occurred in approximately 17% of enrolled patients, and less than 35% achieved disease control.

The study evaluated CTLA-4 blockade (ipilimumab) given together with focal radiation therapy in patients who had chemo-refractory metastatic non-small-cell lung cancer. Study-level results and caveats: After treatment with radiotherapy and ipilimumab, TCR clones that originated in tumors expanded in peripheral blood. The strongest predictors of response, as reported, were early dynamic changes in blood T cell clones along with a rise in serum interferon-beta after radiation.

About this clone itself: Its recognized antigen is unknown. No clone much larger than this one lies a single base away; base qualities are absent.

In the germline V gene, CDR1 corresponds to SGHRS and CDR2 to YFSETQ. From the cysteine through the phenylalanine, the CDR3 covers 14 amino acids. Only CDR3 DNA remains: 42 bases, in frame from the first base. V is reduced by 4 bases and J by 6 bases, leaving a spacing of 16 bases between them. Library prep was done by the immunoSEQ multiplex PCR assay. The source is immuneACCESS, and TCRdb retained only in-frame sequences with V and J called. Part of the clones is not carried over; for the studies checked, unresolved V genes explain less than half of this, and the remainder is unexplained. The sample profile shows 40,000 to 45,000 clones; more than 65% of them were found once. Roughly 10% of the sample comes from the top ten.

The rearranged segments are TRBV5-1 and TRBJ1-2; there is no confident call for the D gene. This clonotype originated in a human donor with non-small cell lung cancer who had stable disease on radiotherapy plus ipilimumab. The input for sequencing was peripheral blood, taken from a patient treated with radiotherapy plus ipilimumab. At the DNA level, the sequence is TGCGCCAGCAGCCCGAGCGGAGGAGAGGATGGCTACACCTTC. This sequence encodes CASSPSGGEDGYTF.